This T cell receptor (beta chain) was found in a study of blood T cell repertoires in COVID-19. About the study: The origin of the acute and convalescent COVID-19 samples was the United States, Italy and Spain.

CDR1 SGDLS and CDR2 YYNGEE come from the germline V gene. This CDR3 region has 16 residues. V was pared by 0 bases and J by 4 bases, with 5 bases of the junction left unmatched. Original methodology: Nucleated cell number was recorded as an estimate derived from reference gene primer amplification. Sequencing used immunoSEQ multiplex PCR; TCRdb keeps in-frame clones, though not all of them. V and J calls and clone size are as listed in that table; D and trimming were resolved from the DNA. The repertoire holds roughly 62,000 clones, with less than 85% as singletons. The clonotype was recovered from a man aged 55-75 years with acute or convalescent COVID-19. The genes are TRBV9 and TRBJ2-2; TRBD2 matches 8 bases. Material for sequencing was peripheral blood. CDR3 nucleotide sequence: TGTGCCAGCAGCGTAGAAGCTAGCGGGCCCACCGGGGAGCTGTTTTTT. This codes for CASSVEASGPTGELFF.